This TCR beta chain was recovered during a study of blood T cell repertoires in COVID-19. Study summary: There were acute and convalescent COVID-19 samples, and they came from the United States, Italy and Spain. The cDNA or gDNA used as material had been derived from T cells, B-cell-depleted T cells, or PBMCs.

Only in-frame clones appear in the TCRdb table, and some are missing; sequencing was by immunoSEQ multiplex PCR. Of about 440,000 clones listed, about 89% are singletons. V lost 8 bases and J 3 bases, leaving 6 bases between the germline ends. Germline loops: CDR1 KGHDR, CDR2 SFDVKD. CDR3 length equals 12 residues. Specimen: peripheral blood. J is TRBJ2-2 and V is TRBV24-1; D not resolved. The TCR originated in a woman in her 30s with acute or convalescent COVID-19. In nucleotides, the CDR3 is TGTGCCACCACGTTAGACACCGGGGAGCTGTTTTTT. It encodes CATTLDTGELFF.